Presented here are 25 T cell receptor beta chains from one specimen sequenced in a study of human T cells and chemical hapten exposure. TCRdb reprocessed the RACE reads via MiXCR and lists one record per CDR3 protein. The table includes around 40,000 distinct CDR3 sequences, 10% to 15% detected once. Time point meaning: patch test 3, about 24 weeks after DPC sensitization. Noted treatment: therapeutic diphenylcyclopropenone sensitization with weekly scalp DPC. From whole blood left unfractionated, total RNA was extracted. Sequenced here: whole blood, sampled in connection with sensitization to the hapten diphenylcyclopropenone (DPC). The receptors originated from a woman in her thirties or forties with alopecia areata. Some clones in this sample may be carry-over from other donors' samples.

This clonotype was observed many times. This chain's CDR3 is CASSWGLQETQYF. The CDR3 coding sequence is TGTGCCAGCTCCTGGGGCCTACAAGAGACCCAGTACTTC. The chain recombines TRBV27 with TRBJ2-5, with D maybe TRBD1 (5 bases). Trimming removed 8 bases at V and 2 bases at J, with 12 bases between. The germline V gene encodes CDR1 MNHEY and CDR2 SMNVEV (reference sequence). The length of the CDR3 is 13 residues.

This clonotype was detected ten times or more. This sequence joins TRBV18 and TRBJ2-7; D gene unclear. This CDR3 has 13 residues. V lost 1 base and J 5 bases, leaving 9 bases between the germline ends. In germline, CDR1 is KGHSH, CDR2 LQKENI. The CDR3 is CASSPRGWDEQYF. The CDR3 DNA is TGTGCCAGCTCACCACGCGGATGGGACGAGCAGTACTTC.

The V gene is TRBV10-1, the J gene TRBJ2-2; D is possibly TRBD1 or TRBD2 (6 bases each). The V end lost 6 bases, the J end lost 3 bases, and 14 bases lay between the germline ends. The CDR3 has 15 residues. The germline V gene encodes CDR1 WNHNN and CDR2 SYGVQD (reference sequence). DNA of the CDR3: TGCGCCAGCAGCCCGACAGGCGGGGACACCGGGGAGCTGTTTTTT. Its translation is CASSPTGGDTGELFF.

In this sample, this clonotype turned up a few times. The chain links TRBV5-1 to TRBJ1-6; TRBD1 agrees at 8 bases. Germline V CDR1 and CDR2: SGHRS, YFSETQ. J lost 7 bases, V lost 3 bases, and 3 bases had no gene match. The CDR3 is made up of 14 amino acids. Here the CDR3 DNA reads TGCGCCAGCAGCTACCCAGGGGGCAATTCACCCCTCCACTTT. Translating it yields CASSYPGGNSPLHF. The entire variable domain, with the rest obtained from reference TRBV5-1 and TRBJ1-6, is as follows: KAGVTQTPRYLIKTRGQQVTLSCSPISGHRSVSWYQQTPGQGLQFLFEYFSETQRNKGNFPGRFSGRQFSNSRSEMNVSTLELGDSALYLCASSYPGGNSPLHFGNGTRLTVT.

This clonotype turned up a few times. CDR3 amino acids: CASSPPLAGVTTDTQYF. DNA for the CDR3: TGTGCCAGCTCACCACCGCTAGCGGGCGTTACCACAGATACGCAGTATTTT. This sequence joins TRBV18 and TRBJ2-3; the match to TRBD2 covers 8 bases. The V gene end was trimmed by 0 bases and the J gene end by 2 bases; junction bases not matched to a gene: 7. The germline V gene encodes CDR1 KGHSH and CDR2 LQKENI. The CDR3 consists of 17 residues.

This clonotype was observed at least ten times. V is TRBV3-1 and J is TRBJ2-7; the match to TRBD1 covers 8 bases. Germline lookup yields CDR1 LGHDT and CDR2 YNNKEL (reference sequence). V was pared by 2 bases and J by 2 bases, with 5 bases of the junction left unmatched. This CDR3 has 15 amino acids. The CDR3, as DNA: TGTGCCAGCAGCCAATTCAGGGGGCGAGCCTACGAGCAGTACTTC. This codes for CASSQFRGRAYEQYF.

Ten or more counts support this clonotype. The V gene is TRBV7-2, the J gene TRBJ2-5, with D perhaps TRBD2 (6 bases). Deletions cut 5 bases from V and 3 bases from J, with 13 bases between. The germline V gene encodes CDR1 SGHTA and CDR2 FQGNSA. The CDR3 is 14 amino acids. CDR3: CASSTGVAEETQYF. CDR3 in DNA: TGTGCCAGCAGCACCGGGGTAGCGGAAGAGACCCAGTACTTC.

This clonotype has ten or more counts. V usage is TRBV12-3 or TRBV12-4 and J usage is TRBJ1-4; D gene unclear. CDR3 length: 13 amino acids. Trimming shortened V by 6 bases and J by 2 bases, and 7 bases separated the two germline ends. CDR3 in amino acids: CASRTGTNEKLFF. The CDR3 DNA sequence: TGTGCCAGCAGGACCGGGACTAATGAAAAACTGTTTTTT.

The table lists this clonotype with many counts. A junction boundary mismatches the germline segment, possibly from a read error. This chain connects TRBV28 to TRBJ1-1, with a weak D call TRBD1 (5 bases). Germline V CDR1 and CDR2: MDHEN, SYDVKM. The CDR3 runs to 14 residues. In DNA form, the CDR3 reads TGCCTTACCTGGGGCGTACGGGCGTACACTGAAGCTTTCTTT. The encoded protein is CLTWGVRAYTEAFF.

The genes are TRBV18 and TRBJ2-7; D perhaps matches TRBD2 (5 bases). CDR1 and CDR2 (germline): KGHSH, LQKENI. V lost 2 bases and J lost 6, with 14 bases in between. This CDR3 has 14 amino acids. Here the CDR3 reads CASSPKTGNSEQYF. DNA for the CDR3: TGTGCCAGCTCACCAAAGACGGGGAATTCCGAGCAGTACTTC.

V usage is TRBV11-2 and J usage is TRBJ2-5; D is uncertain. The CDR3 has 12 amino acids. Germline CDR1 SGHAT, CDR2 FQNNGV. V dropped 5 bases and J dropped 4 bases, with 8 bases sitting between them. The CDR3 is CASSHLRETQYF. CDR3 sequence (DNA): TGTGCCAGCAGCCATCTCCGAGAGACCCAGTACTTC.

The genes are TRBV3-1 and TRBJ2-7; weak D call: TRBD2 (5 bases). This CDR3 spans 12 amino acids. V gave up 0 bases and J gave up 7 bases, with 7 bases separating them. Germline loops: CDR1 LGHDT, CDR2 YNNKEL (reference sequence). The CDR3 DNA reads TGTGCCAGCAGCCAAGATCGGAGGGAGCAGTACTTC. Translated, it gives CASSQDRREQYF.

This clonotype was observed a handful of times. The chain joins TRBV20-1 to TRBJ1-5; 8 bases agree with TRBD1. V lost 2 bases, J lost 6 bases, and 9 bases stayed unmatched. CDR3 size: 15 residues. Germline CDR1 and CDR2: DFQATT and SNEGSKA (reference sequence). The CDR3 spells CSARTLQGEGQPQHF. DNA for the CDR3: TGCAGTGCTAGAACTCTACAGGGGGAAGGTCAGCCCCAGCATTTT.

The chain couples TRBV7-2 to TRBJ2-5, with TRBD2 as a possible D gene (6 bases). Trimming removed 6 bases from V and 5 bases from J, with 10 bases in between. The CDR3 has 12 amino acids. Germline V gives CDR1 SGHTA, CDR2 FQGNSA. CDR3 in DNA: TGTGCCAGCAGTCCCCGGGGGGAGACCCAGTACTTC. Its translation: CASSPRGETQYF.

The genes are TRBV21-1 and TRBJ1-6; the table gives TRBD1 as D, unverified against the DNA. TRBV21-1 is labeled a pseudogene. CDR3 length equals 15 residues. CDR3 protein: CASSEGHLYNSPLHF. Here the CDR3 DNA reads TGTGCCAGCAGCGAGGGACACCTCTATAATTCACCCCTCCACTTT.

The CDR3 DNA reads TGTGCCAGCAGTTACTCGAGGGCGACTAGCAGCACAGATACGCAGTATTTT. This gives the protein CASSYSRATSSTDTQYF. The gene calls are TRBV6-6 and TRBJ2-3; 7 bases are a match to TRBD2. V lost 0 bases to trimming and J lost 0 bases; unmatched junction nucleotides: 6. Germline assignment: CDR1 MNHNY and CDR2 SVGAGI (reference sequence). This CDR3 has 17 residues.

This clonotype came up many times. The V call is TRBV19, the J call TRBJ1-5, with 9 bases matching TRBD1. The length of the CDR3 is 15 residues. Germline CDR1 is LNHDA and CDR2 is SQIVND (reference sequence). V lost 4 bases and J lost 7; bases outside the gene matches: 8. This CDR3 reads CASSRDPQGAQPQHF. The CDR3, as DNA: TGTGCCAGTAGTAGAGACCCACAGGGGGCCCAGCCCCAGCATTTT. Based on the CDR3 plus reference TRBV19 and TRBJ1-5, the full variable domain is DGGITQSPKYLFRKEGQNVTLSCEQNLNHDAMYWYRQDPGQGLRLIYYSQIVNDFQKGDIAEGYSVSREKKESFPLTVTSAQKNPTAFYLCASSRDPQGAQPQHFGDGTRLSIL.

This clonotype has at least ten counts. This sequence joins TRBV5-1 and TRBJ1-1, with D possibly being TRBD1 (5 bases). The CDR3 has 14 amino acids. The germline V gene has CDR1 SGHRS and CDR2 YFSETQ. Trimming took 1 base from V and 7 from J, leaving 14 bases between them. CDR3 amino acids: CASSLNPRVGEAFF. In DNA, the CDR3 is TGCGCCAGCAGCTTGAACCCCAGGGTGGGTGAAGCTTTCTTT.

This clonotype occurred many times. The V call is TRBV20-1, the J call TRBJ1-5, with a weak D call TRBD1 (5 bases). Per germline, CDR1 DFQATT and CDR2 SNEGSKA (reference sequence). V lost 6 bases, J lost 0 bases, and 15 bases lay in between. The CDR3 spans 15 residues. CDR3 amino acids: CSAVEGTHSNQPQHF. The CDR3 DNA follows: TGCAGTGCGGTTGAAGGGACCCATAGCAATCAGCCCCAGCATTTT.

This clonotype was seen a few times. V and J are TRBV7-2 and TRBJ1-6, with 8 nucleotides matching TRBD1. J was trimmed by 8 bases and V by 5 bases; bases with no gene match: 8. The CDR3 extends over 15 amino acids. Germline V CDR1 and CDR2: SGHTA, FQGNSA. CDR3 nucleotide sequence: TGTGCCAGCAGCGCCCCACAGGGGGTGTATTCACCCCTCCACTTT. Amino acids: CASSAPQGVYSPLHF.

The rearrangement uses TRBV28 and TRBJ2-1; D is possibly TRBD1 (6 bases). CDR1 and CDR2 (germline): MDHEN, SYDVKM. This CDR3 region has 17 residues. The V gene lost 5 bases and the J gene lost 0 bases, with 17 bases spanning the gap. CDR3 DNA sequence: TGTGCCAGCAGTCCCCCGGGACACTTCAGCTCCTACAATGAGCAGTTCTTC. Residues: CASSPPGHFSSYNEQFF.

This clonotype was seen repeatedly, ten times or more. V is TRBV4-1 and J is TRBJ1-1; perhaps TRBD1 as D (5 bases). With 8 bases removed from V and 4 bases from J, the gap between germline ends came to 17 bases. Germline assignment: CDR1 MGHRA and CDR2 YSYEKL. This CDR3 spans 14 amino acids. This CDR3 is CASSRGPSITEAFF. The CDR3, as DNA: TGCGCCAGCTCCCGGGGACCCTCGATCACTGAAGCTTTCTTT.

The V gene is TRBV24-1, the J gene TRBJ1-1; D is ambiguous. This CDR3 comprises 13 residues. Germline V gene lookup returns CDR1 KGHDR and CDR2 SFDVKD. Deletions cut 7 bases from V and 0 bases from J, with 8 bases between. DNA for the CDR3: TGTGCCACCAGGGGTACTATGAACACTGAAGCTTTCTTT. Its protein product is CATRGTMNTEAFF.

The chain combines TRBV14 with TRBJ2-2; D call uncertain. The V gene's germline CDR1 is SGHDN and CDR2 FVKESK. The length of the CDR3 is 14 residues. V was clipped by 2 bases and J by 9 bases, with 13 bases between them. In DNA, the CDR3 is TGTGCCAGCAGCCAACAATTCTTCCCAAGGGAGCTGTTTTTT. Its protein is CASSQQFFPRELFF.

This clonotype has at least ten counts. CDR3 loop: CASSFRGRGANSPLHF. For the CDR3, the DNA is TGTGCCAGCAGCTTTCGGGGGCGCGGGGCTAATTCACCCCTCCACTTT. The rearrangement links TRBV5-5 to TRBJ1-6, with D perhaps TRBD1 (6 bases). Trimming took off 2 bases at V and 6 bases at J, with 15 bases between the two ends. Germline CDR1 reads SGHKS; CDR2 reads YYEKEE (reference sequence). CDR3 length: 16 amino acids.